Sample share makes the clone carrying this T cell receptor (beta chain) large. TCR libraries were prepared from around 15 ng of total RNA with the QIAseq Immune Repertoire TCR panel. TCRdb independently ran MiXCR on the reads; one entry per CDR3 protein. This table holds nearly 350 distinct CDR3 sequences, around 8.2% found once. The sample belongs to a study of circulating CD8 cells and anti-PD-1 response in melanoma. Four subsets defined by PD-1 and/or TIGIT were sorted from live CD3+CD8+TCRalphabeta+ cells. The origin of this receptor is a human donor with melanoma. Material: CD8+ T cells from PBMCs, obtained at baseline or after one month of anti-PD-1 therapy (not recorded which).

The CDR3 region is CATSDPKRDLNTGELFF. The CDR3 DNA sequence: TGTGCCACCAGTGATCCGAAAAGGGACTTGAACACCGGGGAGCTGTTTTTT. This chain links TRBV24-1 with TRBJ2-2; a possible D gene is TRBD2 (6 bases). Per germline, CDR1 KGHDR and CDR2 SFDVKD. The CDR3 is 17 residues long. The V gene lost 3 bases and the J gene lost 1 base, with 14 bases spanning the gap.